Following are 17 T cell receptor beta chains from one sample sequenced in a study of Graves' ophthalmopathy and Graves' hyperthyroidism. TCR beta CDR3 regions were amplified from RNA transcripts. HTBI-primed RT-PCR formed the first round, and a multiplex PCR formed the second. TCRdb re-called the multiplex PCR reads through MiXCR, storing one row per CDR3 protein. The table records around 600,000 distinct CDR3 sequences, more than 40% of them present only once. The sequenced sample was peripheral blood. The receptors were sampled from an adult man with Graves' ophthalmopathy.

Remarks on this clonotype: One junction end disagrees with the germline gene, perhaps due to a read error. The chain joins TRBV12-3 or TRBV12-4 to TRBJ2-7, with TRBD2 matching over 11 bases. This CDR3 comprises 13 residues. The CDR3 DNA reads TGTGCCAGCAGTCTAGCGGGGGGAAATCGAGTCTACTTC. Protein: CASSLAGGNRVYF.

The rearrangement uses TRBV10-3 and TRBJ2-7, with a possible D match to TRBD2 (6 bases). The CDR3 sequence is 15 residues long. Germline CDR1 ENHRY, CDR2 SYGVKD. Trimming removed 7 bases at V and 4 bases at J, with 20 bases between. The CDR3 sequence: CAITHGSGGRYEQYF. The CDR3 nucleotides are TGTGCCATCACCCACGGTAGCGGAGGGCGGTACGAGCAGTACTTC.

The genes are TRBV7-9 and TRBJ1-1; D not certain. This CDR3 has 11 residues. Germline-derived CDR1 and CDR2 are SEHNR and FQNEAQ (reference sequence). V lost 3 bases, J lost 8 bases, and 7 bases lay in between. CDR3 in amino acids: CASSFPGEAFF. The DNA of the CDR3 is TGTGCCAGCAGCTTCCCGGGCGAAGCTTTCTTT.

Ten or more counts support this clonotype. The rearrangement joins TRBV24-1 to TRBJ1-5; no definite D call. V lost 12 bases and J lost 7, with 18 bases in between. The CDR3 consists of 13 residues. Germline V CDR1 and CDR2: KGHDR, SFDVKD. The CDR3 sequence: CASPSGWLQPQHF. Written as DNA, the CDR3 is TGTGCCTCCCCGAGCGGGTGGCTCCAGCCCCAGCATTTT.

V gene TRBV20-1 combines with J gene TRBJ2-2, with 8 bases identical to TRBD2. The germline V gene encodes CDR1 DFQATT and CDR2 SNEGSKA (reference sequence). The CDR3 runs to 13 residues. V was pared by 1 base and J by 5 bases, with 0 bases of the junction left unmatched. The chain's CDR3 is CSARVAGTGELFF. In nucleotides, the CDR3 is TGCAGTGCTAGAGTAGCGGGAACCGGGGAGCTGTTTTTT.

About this clonotype: The junction and the germline gene differ at one end; a read error may be behind it. The rearrangement links TRBV10-3 to TRBJ2-5; D may be TRBD2 (6 bases). CDR1 ENHRY and CDR2 SYGVKD come from the germline V gene. This CDR3 region has 15 residues. The CDR3 spells CASSESPGNRESQYF. The CDR3 DNA is TGTGCCAGCAGTGAATCCCCCGGCAATCGGGAGTCCCAGTACTTC.

The V and J genes are TRBV5-1 and TRBJ1-1; tentative D call: TRBD1 (5 bases). This CDR3 spans 15 amino acids. V lost 0 bases and J 7 bases, leaving 16 bases between the germline ends. Looked up from germline, CDR1 is SGHRS and CDR2 is YFSETQ. The CDR3 here is CASSLAGTPANEAFF. In DNA, the CDR3 is TGCGCCAGCAGCTTGGCCGGGACCCCAGCAAATGAAGCTTTCTTT.

The chain links TRBV2 to TRBJ2-3; D uncertain. CDR3 length: 14 residues. The V end was cut by 4 bases, the J end by 2 bases, with 10 bases between. Per germline, CDR1 SNHLY and CDR2 FYNNEI. The CDR3 DNA reads TGTGCCAGCAGTGGACAACGACACACAGATACGCAGTATTTT. This sequence encodes CASSGQRHTDTQYF.

This rearrangement joins TRBV25-1 to TRBJ1-3, with D tentatively TRBD1 (6 bases). The germline CDR1 and CDR2 sequences are MGHDK and SYGVNS. The CDR3 consists of 10 residues. The chain's CDR3 is CDRAGNTIYF. The CDR3 DNA reads as TGTGACAGGGCTGGAAACACCATATATTTT. Supplemented by reference TRBV25-1 and TRBJ1-3, the full variable domain reads EADIYQTPRYLVIGTGKKITLECSQTMGHDKMYWYQQDPGMELHLIHYSYGVNSTEKGDLSSESTVSRIRTEHFPLTLESARPSHTSQYLCDRAGNTIYFGEGSWLTVV.

This chain joins TRBV12-3 or TRBV12-4 and TRBJ2-7, with D possibly being TRBD1 or TRBD2 (5 bases each). V lost 6 bases to trimming and J lost 2 bases, with 17 bases between them. The CDR3 is 15 residues long. This CDR3 is CASSASRDGTYEQYF. CDR3 nucleotides: TGTGCCAGCAGCGCCTCCCGGGACGGTACCTACGAGCAGTACTTC.

V gene TRBV10-3 combines with J gene TRBJ1-5; D call uncertain. Germline V CDR1 and CDR2: ENHRY, SYGVKD. The CDR3 has 12 amino acids. The V and J ends lost 6 bases and 4 bases respectively, with 7 bases between them. CDR3 residues: CAIRGSNQPQHF. CDR3 coding DNA: TGTGCCATCAGGGGGTCAAATCAGCCCCAGCATTTT.

In its sample, this clonotype was seen many times. The chain recombines TRBV9 with TRBJ1-2; 7 bases align to TRBD1. This CDR3 comprises 13 residues. Germline V gives CDR1 SGDLS, CDR2 YYNGEE. V shed 3 bases, J shed 3 bases, and the junction held 2 bases outside the gene matches. In DNA form, the CDR3 reads TGTGCCAGCAGCGGGGACAGAGACTATGGCTACACCTTC. It translates to CASSGDRDYGYTF.

Many counts were recorded for this clonotype. J is TRBJ2-5 and V is TRBV20-1; 10 positions match TRBD2. The CDR3 extends over 14 amino acids. Germline CDR1 DFQATT, CDR2 SNEGSKA (reference sequence). V shed 6 bases and J 1 base; nucleotides not matched to a gene: 5. CDR3 DNA: TGCAGTGCATATCTAGCGGGAGCCCAAGAGACCCAGTACTTC. Translating it yields CSAYLAGAQETQYF.

This clonotype was detected a few times. The rearrangement joins TRBV5-1 to TRBJ2-7; D uncertain. Germline V gene data show CDR1 as SGHRS and CDR2 as YFSETQ. Trimming cost V 2 bases and J 5 bases, with 11 bases left between them. The CDR3 extends over 13 amino acids. In DNA form, the CDR3 reads TGCGCCAGCAGCTTCCCAGGTAGAAACGAGCAGTACTTC. Protein sequence: CASSFPGRNEQYF.

The chain combines TRBV11-1 with TRBJ1-1; unclear D gene. Looked up from germline, CDR1 is SGHAT and CDR2 is FQDESV (reference sequence). V shed 5 bases and J shed 5 bases, with 18 bases lying between them. There are 15 residues in the CDR3. The chain's CDR3 is CASSPSGPGMTEAFF. The CDR3 nucleotides are TGTGCCAGCAGCCCTAGTGGACCGGGTATGACTGAAGCTTTCTTT.

The rearrangement links TRBV7-2 to TRBJ2-7; 10 bases match TRBD1. CDR1 is SGHTA and CDR2 is FQGNSA in the germline V gene. The length of the CDR3 is 15 residues. V trimming: 4 bases; J trimming: 4 bases; junction bases outside the gene matches: 7. The CDR3 is CASSSGQGQVYEQYF. CDR3 in DNA: TGTGCCAGCAGCTCGGGACAGGGGCAGGTGTACGAGCAGTACTTC.

Comment on this clonotype: A much larger clone is a single base away; this may be a read error. The conserved closing phenylalanine or tryptophan is absent in this CDR3, likely reflecting a read error. The chain joins TRBV7-8 to TRBJ1-2; 7 nucleotides line up with TRBD1. Trimming removed 5 bases from V and 4 bases from J; junction bases left unmatched: 13. The CDR3 has 16 amino acids. CDR1 and CDR2 from the germline V gene are SGHVS and FQNEAQ. This CDR3 reads CASSPSQGIEGYGYTL. The CDR3 region has the DNA TGTGCCAGCAGCCCCTCACAGGGGATAGAGGGCTATGGCTACACCCTC.